This T cell receptor (beta chain) was sequenced in a study of control samples from healthy donors and cancer patients. Assay: immunoSEQ multiplex PCR; the TCRdb copy retains only in-frame clones and omits some. The sample shows over 80,000 clones, roughly four fifths of them seen only once. The ends lost 2 bases at V and 3 bases at J; junction bases unmatched: 4. The length of the CDR3 is 14 residues. Germline V gene sequence: CDR1 MNHEY, CDR2 SVGEGT. This chain links TRBV6-2 or TRBV6-3 with TRBJ2-7, with TRBD2 matching 7 bases. What was sequenced was blood. This clonotype originated in a man aged 60 to 75 in good health. This chain's CDR3 is CASSYGLVGYEQYF. The CDR3 region has the DNA TGTGCCAGCAGTTACGGACTAGTGGGCTACGAGCAGTACTTC.